Listed below are T cell receptor beta chains from one sample, sequenced in a study of blood T cell repertoires in COVID-19. Measured with immunoSEQ multiplex PCR; TCRdb has only the in-frame clones, and not every one. The table has tens of thousands of clones, around 91% seen once. Sequenced: peripheral blood. These TCRs come from a man in his 70s with active or convalescent COVID-19. The CDR3 runs from the conserved cysteine through the conserved F or W. Fields, in order: J gene, D gene, CDR3 length, clone size, V gene, CDR3 DNA, CDR3 protein. D genes are given only for firm matches. The size entry is marked missing in some rows and otherwise reads once, few, many or a size class.

TRBJ2-4,-,16,-,TRBV7-8,TGTGCCAGCAGCTTAGCAGGGAGTCTAGCCAAAAACATTCAGTACTTC,CASSLAGSLAKNIQYF
TRBJ2-3,TRBD1,15,-,TRBV19,TGTGCCAGCCAAGGACAGGTGTCTAGCACAGATACGCAGTATTTT,CASQGQVSSTDTQYF
TRBJ1-2,-,15,-,TRBV2,TGTGCCAGCACCTGGGACCCGGAGGGGAACTATGGCTACACCTTC,CASTWDPEGNYGYTF
TRBJ1-2,-,12,-,TRBV30,TGTGCCTGGAACTACAACACCCAGGGCTACACCTTC,CAWNYNTQGYTF
TRBJ2-7,-,13,-,TRBV30,TGTGCCTGGAGTAGAGGGCAGGTCTACGAGCAGTACTTC,CAWSRGQVYEQYF
TRBJ1-2,-,15,few,TRBV6-2/TRBV6-3,TGTGCCAGCAGTACCTCCAGGGGAGTGAACTATGGCTACACCTTC,CASSTSRGVNYGYTF
TRBJ1-6,-,12,-,TRBV6-2/TRBV6-3,TGTGCCAGCAGCCGACAGCTTTCACCCCTCCACTTT,CASSRQLSPLHF
TRBJ2-1,-,13,-,TRBV23-1,TGCGCCAGCATCCAAGACCGGGTCTATGAGCAGTTCTTC,CASIQDRVYEQFF
TRBJ2-1,TRBD2,14,once,TRBV3-1/TRBV3-2,TGTGCCAGCAGCCAAGGGACTAGCATCGATGAGCAGTTCTTC,CASSQGTSIDEQFF
TRBJ2-7,-,12,-,TRBV6-6,TGTGCCAGCAGGGGGGGACCCGGTGAGGAGTACTTC,CASRGGPGEEYF
TRBJ1-2,TRBD1,16,-,TRBV7-9,TGTGCCAGCAGCCTGACAGGGGTAAACGCTTATAATGGCTACACCTTC,CASSLTGVNAYNGYTF
TRBJ1-2,-,15,-,TRBV7-8,TGTGCCAGCAGCCAGATCGGTCTACAGGGCCCTGGCTACACCTTC,CASSQIGLQGPGYTF
TRBJ1-5,-,15,-,TRBV19,TGTGCCAGTAGTATAGACTTGGGACAATCTCAGCCCCAGCATTTT,CASSIDLGQSQPQHF
TRBJ1-2,-,15,-,TRBV21-1,TGTGCCAGCAGCAACCTTGGGACAGGGGGCGACGGCTACACCTTC,CASSNLGTGGDGYTF
TRBJ2-2,TRBD2,15,-,TRBV6-5,TGTGCCAGCAGTTACTCCCAGCGGGGGTCCGGGGAGCTGTTTTTT,CASSYSQRGSGELFF
TRBJ1-1,-,10,-,TRBV12-3/TRBV12-4,TGTGCCAGCCGAGGACAGGAAGCTTTCTTT,CASRGQEAFF
TRBJ1-4,-,14,-,TRBV7-2,TGTGCCAGCAGCTCACCGGCAACTAATGAAAAACTGTTTTTT,CASSSPATNEKLFF
TRBJ2-2,-,14,-,TRBV7-7,TGTGCCAGCAGGCTCACGACAGAAACCGGGGAGCTGTTTTTT,CASRLTTETGELFF
TRBJ1-1,-,14,-,TRBV30,TGTGCCTGGAGTGTAAAGGGGAAGAACACTGAAGCTTTCTTT,CAWSVKGKNTEAFF
TRBJ1-5,-,18,-,TRBV28,TGTGCCAGCACCCCCAACCAGCCAGGTTATCGAAGCAATCAGCCCCAGCATTTT,CASTPNQPGYRSNQPQHF
TRBJ1-6,-,17,-,TRBV13,TGTGCCAGCAGCTCCCCCACGGCGGGCGGTTACGATTCACCCCTCCACTTT,CASSSPTAGGYDSPLHF
TRBJ2-7,-,15,-,TRBV6-2/TRBV6-3,TGTGCCAGCAGTTTATCGGGGGACCCCAGCTACGAGCAGTACTTC,CASSLSGDPSYEQYF
TRBJ2-1,TRBD1,16,-,TRBV9,TGTGCCAGCAGCGTCTCCGGGACAGGGGTCTACAATGAGCAGTTCTTC,CASSVSGTGVYNEQFF
TRBJ2-1,TRBD2,12,-,TRBV12-3/TRBV12-4,TGTGCCAGCAGCCCAGATAAGTCAGGGAGGGTCTTC,CASSPDKSGRVF
TRBJ1-6,-,17,-,TRBV27,TGTGCCAGCAGTTTTTCAGCCCGGAGCTCCTATAATTCACCCCTCCACTTT,CASSFSARSSYNSPLHF
TRBJ2-7,-,15,-,TRBV3-1/TRBV3-2,TGTGCCAGCAGCCAAGTTGCGGGGCGGCTCTACGAGCAGTACTTC,CASSQVAGRLYEQYF
TRBJ1-3,-,16,-,TRBV6-1,TGTGCCAGCAGTGAAGCGTTTGGGAGTGCTGGAAACACCATATATTTT,CASSEAFGSAGNTIYF
TRBJ1-4,-,17,-,TRBV5-1,TGCGCCAGCAGCTTGGCCTTGAGGGCCCGGGGGAGTGAAAAACTGTTTTTT,CASSLALRARGSEKLFF
TRBJ1-2,-,15,-,TRBV5-1,TGCGCCAGCAGCTTGCAAGTCCACCCTCAGGGCGGCTACACCTTC,CASSLQVHPQGGYTF
TRBJ2-3,TRBD2,14,-,TRBV11-2,TGTGCCAGCAGATTCCGGGGGGGCACAGATACGCAGTATTTT,CASRFRGGTDTQYF
TRBJ2-2,TRBD1,14,-,TRBV6-5,TGTGCCAGCAGTCGGGACAGGGCTACCGGGGAGCTGTTTTTT,CASSRDRATGELFF
TRBJ2-2,TRBD1,18,-,TRBV7-9,TGTGCCAGCAGCTTAGGTGTTTGGGACAGTCCTTCAAACGGGGAGCTGTTTTTT,CASSLGVWDSPSNGELFF
TRBJ2-5,-,15,-,TRBV19,TGTGCCAGTAGTATCGGGGGGCGGGTCTGGGGGACCCAGTACTTC,CASSIGGRVWGTQYF
TRBJ1-1,-,12,-,TRBV6-5,TGTGCCAGCAGCCACGGGTTCACTGAAGCTTTCTTT,CASSHGFTEAFF
TRBJ2-2,-,14,-,TRBV2,TGTGCCAGCAGTTATGACAGGTGGGCCGGGGAGCTGTTTTTT,CASSYDRWAGELFF
TRBJ2-7,-,11,few,TRBV20-1,TGCAGTGCCGGAGTCGAGGCAGTGCAGTACTTC,CSAGVEAVQYF
TRBJ1-5,-,17,-,TRBV15,TGTGCCACCAGCTTAAGACAGGAGAGTTATAGCAATCAGCCCCAGCATTTT,CATSLRQESYSNQPQHF
TRBJ1-5,-,15,-,TRBV6-2/TRBV6-3,TGTGCCAGCAGTGGGAGGGGATCAGGCAATCAGCCCCAGCATTTT,CASSGRGSGNQPQHF
TRBJ1-2,TRBD1,13,once,TRBV29-1,TGCAGCGTTAGGGGACAGGGGGCTGTCGGCTACACCTTC,CSVRGQGAVGYTF
TRBJ2-5,-,13,-,TRBV14,TGTGCCAGCAGCCGGTACAGAACGGAGACCCAGTACTTC,CASSRYRTETQYF
TRBJ2-6,-,18,-,TRBV3-1/TRBV3-2,TGTGCCAGCAGCCAAGTCGTTCGCAGGGCTTTTGGGGCCAACGTCCTGACTTTC,CASSQVVRRAFGANVLTF
TRBJ1-1,-,13,-,TRBV24-1,TGTGCCACCAGTGATGGCGGGAGGACTGAAGCTTTCTTT,CATSDGGRTEAFF
TRBJ2-5,-,15,-,TRBV7-2,TGTGCCAGCAGCATAGGGTCGGGGTCCCAAGAGACCCAGTACTTC,CASSIGSGSQETQYF
TRBJ2-5,-,12,-,TRBV10-1,TGCGCCAGCAGTGAGCCGGGGGAGACCCAGTACTTC,CASSEPGETQYF
TRBJ1-1,-,13,once,TRBV13,TGTGCCAGCAGCTTAGGCCAGGTAAATGAAGCTTTCTTT,CASSLGQVNEAFF
TRBJ1-4,-,15,-,TRBV7-2,TGTGCCAGCAGCTCGAGTCCGGGGTCTAATGAAAAACTGTTTTTT,CASSSSPGSNEKLFF
TRBJ1-5,-,13,-,TRBV6-2/TRBV6-3,TGTGCCAGCAGTTACAGGGGCGGTCAGCCCCAGCATTTT,CASSYRGGQPQHF
TRBJ2-2,-,17,-,TRBV7-2,TGTGCCAGCAGCCCTACCGTACAGGGTTTGCGCACCGGGGAGCTGTTTTTT,CASSPTVQGLRTGELFF
TRBJ2-3,-,14,once,TRBV6-6,TGTGCCAGCAGCTACCGCTGGGTGGAGGATACGCAGTATTTT,CASSYRWVEDTQYF
TRBJ1-2,-,13,-,TRBV12-3/TRBV12-4,TGTGCCAGCACCGTACAGGTGATCTATGGCTACACCTTC,CASTVQVIYGYTF
TRBJ1-1,-,14,-,TRBV2,TGTGCCAGCCGGAGCCCCGAGGCAGGGGAAGAAGCTTTCTTT,CASRSPEAGEEAFF